This T cell receptor (beta chain) was sequenced in a study of blood T cell repertoires in COVID-19. Study details: Sites across the United States, Italy and Spain contributed samples from acute and convalescent COVID-19. Sample material is recorded as cDNA or gDNA derived from T cells, B-cell-depleted T cells, or PBMCs.

Germline V gene sequence: CDR1 LGHDT, CDR2 YNNKEL (reference sequence). The CDR3 totals 16 residues. The V gene end was trimmed by 3 bases and the J gene end by 0 bases; junction bases not matched to a gene: 5. In the study's own analysis: Amplification with reference gene primers provided the estimates of nucleated cell counts. TCRdb's copy holds only in-frame clones and misses some; the assay was immunoSEQ multiplex PCR. Clonal size and the V and J genes are those of that table, whereas D and trimming came from the DNA. The sample yields under 350,000 clones, about nine tenths seen once. Sequencing input: peripheral blood. The receptor comes from a man over 45 with acute or convalescent COVID-19. V is TRBV3-1 (or the pseudogene TRBV3-2) and J is TRBJ2-5; 9 positions match TRBD2. The CDR3 is CASSHEPSGDQETQYF. CDR3 nucleotides: TGTGCCAGCAGCCACGAGCCTAGCGGGGACCAAGAGACCCAGTACTTC.